The clone carrying this T cell receptor beta chain was seen many times. Its antigen is unknown. CD8+CD57+ cell expansion had been shown by flow cytometry in patients chosen for sequencing. The patients, all of them, had severe acquired aplastic anemia. There was no therapy given to any patient before the blood sampling took place. This CDR3 region has 14 residues. V lost 4 bases and J lost 2; bases outside the gene matches: 6. Germline-derived CDR1 and CDR2 are SQVTM and ANQGSEA. This sample is drawn from a study of CD8+CD57+ T cells in acquired aplastic anemia. Across the whole study: Isolated CD4+ and CD8+ cells, once sorted, yielded DNA averaging around 3.1 ug. Study results and caveats: Found in both controls and patients were around 29 CD8+ CDR3 sequences.

The TCR beta profiling, which covered VDJ combination and CDR3 sequence, was carried out using genomic DNA as the template. TCRdb reprocessed the reads with MiXCR, giving one entry per CDR3 protein. The data show roughly 93,000 distinct CDR3 sequences, around 62% seen once. The clonotype comes from a human donor with aplastic anemia. Sequencing used sorted CD4+, CD8+, or CD8+CD57+ T cells (not recorded which) from PBMCs. The chain has TRBV29-1 and TRBJ1-2; TRBD1 aligns across 8 bases. The CDR3 DNA sequence: TGCAGCGTTGTGGAGGGACAGGACAACTATGGCTACACCTTC. Amino acids: CSVVEGQDNYGYTF.